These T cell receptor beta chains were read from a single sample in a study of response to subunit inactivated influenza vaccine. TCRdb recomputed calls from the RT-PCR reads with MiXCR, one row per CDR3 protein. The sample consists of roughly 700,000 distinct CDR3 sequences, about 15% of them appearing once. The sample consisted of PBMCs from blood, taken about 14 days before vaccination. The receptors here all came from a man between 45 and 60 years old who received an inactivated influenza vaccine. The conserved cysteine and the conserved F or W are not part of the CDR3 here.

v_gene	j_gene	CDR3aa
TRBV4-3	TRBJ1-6	ASSQENFRTAGVSPLH
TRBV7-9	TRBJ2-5	ASSLYGVVETQY
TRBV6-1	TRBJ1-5	ASSLPGQGIQPQH
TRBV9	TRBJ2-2	ASSVELDRVTGELF
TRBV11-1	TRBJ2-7	ASSGGRMRDRSSYEQY
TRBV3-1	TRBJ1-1	ASSGVGQGASEAF
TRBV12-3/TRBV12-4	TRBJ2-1	ASRTRLALGQRSSYNEQF
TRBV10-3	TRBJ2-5	AINNPGQEGRAQY
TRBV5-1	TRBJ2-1	ASSSGDPRLGEQF
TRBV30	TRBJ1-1	AGLVPEAF